The 19 T cell receptor beta chains below all came from one sample that was sequenced in a study of graft-versus-host responses after intestinal transplantation. The assay was immunoSEQ multiplex PCR, and TCRdb's table has in-frame clones only and misses some. The table includes about 110,000 clones, 85% to 95% detected once. For these receptors, no antigen is known. The source was unstimulated CD8+ T cells sorted from spleen or lymph node cells, collected before transplant. These TCRs come from a human donor who was the organ donor for an intestinal transplant.

This clone was seen only once. The chain is built from TRBV11-2 and TRBJ2-3; D gene uncertain. Germline lookup yields CDR1 SGHAT and CDR2 FQNNGV. V was shortened by 4 bases and J by 0 bases, with 8 bases between the two germline ends. The CDR3 runs 14 residues. The CDR3 loop is CASSSYPSTDTQYF. CDR3 coding DNA: TGTGCCAGCAGCTCATACCCTAGCACAGATACGCAGTATTTT.

This chain links TRBV7-2 with TRBJ1-2; D is perhaps TRBD1 (5 bases). Trimming stripped 7 bases from V and 2 bases from J, with 20 bases between. CDR1 is SGHTA, CDR2 FQGNSA, per germline. The CDR3 spans 16 residues. The CDR3 coding sequence is TGTGCCAGCACCTTCAACGGGGCAGGGAGCAACTATGGCTACACCTTC. Protein: CASTFNGAGSNYGYTF.

This clone was observed a single time. The rearrangement joins TRBV9 to TRBJ2-3, with a possible D match to TRBD1 (5 bases). This CDR3 is 16 amino acids long. V dropped 3 bases and J dropped 0 bases, with 14 bases sitting between them. The V gene's germline CDR1 is SGDLS and CDR2 YYNGEE. The CDR3 DNA is TGTGCCAGCAGCGGGGGCCGGAGCGCTAGCACAGATACGCAGTATTTT. This sequence encodes CASSGGRSASTDTQYF.

CDR3 nucleotides: TGCAGCGTTGAAGAAGAGCCTAATGAGCAGTTCTTC. Protein product: CSVEEEPNEQFF. The chain is built from TRBV29-1 and TRBJ2-1; no firm D call. The V gene's germline CDR1 is SQVTM and CDR2 ANQGSEA. The length of the CDR3 is 12 residues. V was clipped by 0 bases and J by 7 bases, with 7 bases between them.

This sequence joins TRBV19 and TRBJ2-7; D is unclear. Trimming stripped 0 bases from V and 2 bases from J, with 8 bases between. In germline, CDR1 is LNHDA, CDR2 SQIVND (reference sequence). CDR3 length equals 14 residues. The CDR3 spells CASSIDHPAYEQYF. As DNA, the CDR3 is TGTGCCAGTAGTATAGACCATCCTGCCTACGAGCAGTACTTC. The variable domain in full, completed from reference TRBV19 and TRBJ2-7, reads DGGITQSPKYLFRKEGQNVTLSCEQNLNHDAMYWYRQDPGQGLRLIYYSQIVNDFQKGDIAEGYSVSREKKESFPLTVTSAQKNPTAFYLCASSIDHPAYEQYFGPGTRLTVT.

The chain joins TRBV19 to TRBJ2-7, with D perhaps matching TRBD2 (6 bases). Germline values: CDR1 LNHDA, CDR2 SQIVND (reference sequence). The CDR3 has 14 residues. Trimming shortened V by 4 bases and J by 5 bases, and 15 bases separated the two germline ends. The DNA for the CDR3 is TGTGCCAGTAGTACGGGACGCCCGGGAGACGAGCAGTACTTC. This gives the protein CASSTGRPGDEQYF.

This clone was seen just once. The rearrangement joins TRBV28 to TRBJ1-2; D ambiguous. Germline CDR1 and CDR2: MDHEN and SYDVKM. V lost 5 bases and J lost 4, with 11 bases in between. The CDR3 length is 13 residues. The CDR3 DNA is TGTGCCAGCAGTCAGTGGACGGTCTATGGCTACACCTTC. Protein product: CASSQWTVYGYTF.

The chain combines TRBV4-1 with TRBJ2-5; D is uncertain. The V end lost 1 base, the J end lost 5 bases, and 8 bases lay between the germline ends. There are 13 residues in the CDR3. Germline CDR1 reads MGHRA; CDR2 reads YSYEKL. CDR3 coding DNA: TGCGCCAGCAGCCAAGGGTCCGGGGAGACCCAGTACTTC. It is translated as CASSQGSGETQYF.

This clone appeared once. V and J are TRBV7-9 and TRBJ2-1; weak D call: TRBD2 (6 bases). The germline V gene has CDR1 SEHNR and CDR2 FQNEAQ (reference sequence). The CDR3 sequence is 14 residues long. V gave up 4 bases and J gave up 4 bases, with 11 bases separating them. CDR3 sequence: CASSSLGRYNEQFF. The CDR3 nucleotides are TGTGCCAGCAGCTCCCTGGGGAGGTACAATGAGCAGTTCTTC. The complete variable domain, with remaining parts taken from reference TRBV7-9 and TRBJ2-1, reads DTGVSQNPRHKITKRGQNVTFRCDPISEHNRLYWYRQTLGQGPEFLTYFQNEAQLEKSRLLSDRFSAERPKGSFSTLEIQRTEQGDSAMYLCASSSLGRYNEQFFGPGTRLTVL.

This chain uses TRBV7-9 with TRBJ2-3; tentative D call: TRBD2 (7 bases). The CDR3 has 17 amino acids. Germline CDR1 and CDR2: SEHNR and FQNEAQ (reference sequence). V lost 6 bases, J lost 4 bases, and 23 bases lay in between. CDR3: CASRGSSGEGRPDTQYF. Written as DNA, the CDR3 is TGTGCCAGCAGAGGGTCTTCAGGGGAGGGCCGGCCAGATACGCAGTATTTT.

This clone qualifies as medium-sized. This chain uses TRBV11-1 with TRBJ2-7, with 8 bases lining up with TRBD2. The CDR3 runs 16 residues. Germline lookup yields CDR1 SGHAT and CDR2 FQDESV (reference sequence). The J segment lost 3 bases and the V segment lost 1 base, leaving 8 bases of the junction unmatched. CDR3 nucleotides: TGTGCCAGCAGCTTAGGAGTTGGGACTAGTCTCTACGAGCAGTACTTC. Translated: CASSLGVGTSLYEQYF. Full variable domain (rest looked up from reference TRBV11-1 and TRBJ2-7): EAEVAQSPRYKITEKSQAVAFWCDPISGHATLYWYRQILGQGPELLVQFQDESVVDDSQLPKDRFSAERLKGVDSTLKIQPAELGDSAMYLCASSLGVGTSLYEQYFGPGTRLTVT.

The chain employs TRBV4-2 and TRBJ1-1; no firm D call. Trimming left V 0 bases short and J 1 base short, with 3 bases between. The CDR3 totals 13 residues. CDR1 LGHNA and CDR2 YNFKEQ come from the germline V gene. This CDR3 is CASSQEANTEAFF. CDR3 bases: TGTGCCAGCAGCCAAGAGGCGAACACTGAAGCTTTCTTT.

J is TRBJ1-5 and V is TRBV6-1, with D perhaps matching TRBD1 (5 bases). CDR1 and CDR2 (germline): MNHNS, SASEGT. V dropped 10 bases and J dropped 0 bases, with 10 bases sitting between them. The CDR3 covers 13 residues. Here the CDR3 DNA reads TGTGCCACCATGGGGCTTAGCAATCAGCCCCAGCATTTT. Translation: CATMGLSNQPQHF.

This chain uses TRBV30 with TRBJ2-7, with TRBD1 matching over 7 bases. Germline CDR1 and CDR2: GTSNPN and SVGIG (reference sequence). The CDR3 has 12 amino acids. Unmatched junction bases numbered 5, after V lost 3 bases and J lost 6 bases. CDR3 region: CAWSATGPEQYF. The CDR3 DNA reads as TGTGCCTGGAGCGCGACAGGGCCCGAGCAGTACTTC.

This chain connects TRBV7-2 to TRBJ1-2; D possibly corresponds to TRBD1 (6 bases). V dropped 3 bases and J dropped 0 bases, with 14 bases sitting between them. This CDR3 is built from 16 residues. Germline values: CDR1 SGHTA, CDR2 FQGNSA. This chain's CDR3 is CASSFGTYVPNYGYTF. In DNA, the CDR3 is TGTGCCAGCAGCTTCGGGACATACGTACCTAACTATGGCTACACCTTC.

This chain connects TRBV27 to TRBJ2-7; 15 bases line up with TRBD2. Germline V gene lookup returns CDR1 MNHEY and CDR2 SMNVEV (reference sequence). This CDR3 is built from 16 residues. V shed 4 bases, J shed 4 bases, and the junction held 5 bases outside the gene matches. The CDR3 bases are TGTGCCAGCAGTTCCCCGGGACTAGCGGGAGGTTACGAGCAGTACTTC. Its protein product is CASSSPGLAGGYEQYF.

The chain joins TRBV7-6 to TRBJ2-2, with TRBD2 identical over 8 bases. This CDR3 is 17 amino acids long. Germline trimming cut 1 base from V and 6 bases from J; bases unmatched to any gene: 10. CDR1 is SGHVS, CDR2 FNYEAQ, per germline. The CDR3 nucleotides are TGTGCCAGCAGCTTAGGAGTGGCGGGAGGACAGTCCGGGGAGCTGTTTTTT. Encoded protein: CASSLGVAGGQSGELFF.

This rearrangement joins TRBV5-1 to TRBJ2-3, with a possible D match to TRBD1 (6 bases). The germline V gene encodes CDR1 SGHRS and CDR2 YFSETQ. This CDR3 is 15 amino acids long. The ends were cut back, 2 bases at V and 1 base at J, with 11 bases in the middle. CDR3 amino acids: CASSLRQDGTDTQYF. DNA for the CDR3: TGCGCCAGCAGCTTAAGACAGGACGGCACAGATACGCAGTATTTT.

The genes are TRBV4-1 and TRBJ2-1; 8 bases map to TRBD2. Germline-derived CDR1 and CDR2 are MGHRA and YSYEKL. The CDR3 is 17 amino acids. Trimming at V came to 2 bases and at J to 9 bases, leaving 15 bases not matched to a gene. CDR3 region: CASSQPLDRAGDSEQFF. CDR3 bases: TGCGCCAGCAGCCAACCCCTCGACCGAGCGGGAGATTCTGAGCAGTTCTTC.